These 13 T cell receptor beta chains were sequenced from one sample in a study of blood T cell repertoires in COVID-19. Data came from immunoSEQ multiplex PCR; TCRdb stores just in-frame clones and leaves some out. The table records 300,000 to 400,000 clones, over 80% of them present only once. What was sequenced was peripheral blood. All receptors come from a woman aged 50 to 60 with COVID-19, enrolled during active disease.

The chain combines TRBV5-6 with TRBJ2-3, with D tentatively TRBD2 (5 bases). The CDR3 is 17 amino acids. CDR1 SGHDT and CDR2 YYEEEE come from the germline V gene. Trimming removed 4 bases from V and 2 bases from J, with 20 bases in between. CDR3 sequence (DNA): TGTGCCAGCAGCGGGTCGGCGGGCCGATTCCTCACAGATACGCAGTATTTT. The encoded protein is CASSGSAGRFLTDTQYF.

The chain is built from TRBV9 and TRBJ1-1; D call uncertain. V was trimmed by 0 bases and J by 2 bases, leaving 11 bases between them. The CDR3 sequence is 15 residues long. Germline V lookup: CDR1 SGDLS, CDR2 YYNGEE. CDR3 protein: CASSVDTDPNTEAFF. In DNA form, the CDR3 reads TGTGCCAGCAGCGTAGATACAGATCCAAACACTGAAGCTTTCTTT.

V gene TRBV15 combines with J gene TRBJ2-7; D remains unclear. The CDR3 extends over 15 amino acids. Trimming removed 5 bases from V and 5 bases from J, with 19 bases in between. The germline CDR1 and CDR2 sequences are LNHNV and YYDKDF (reference sequence). CDR3 amino acids: CATSPRGTPSDEQYF. CDR3 DNA sequence: TGTGCCACCAGCCCTAGAGGAACGCCGTCGGACGAGCAGTACTTC.

The rearrangement uses TRBV14 and TRBJ2-1; D gene ambiguous. Germline values: CDR1 SGHDN, CDR2 FVKESK. Trimming cost V 0 bases and J 10 bases, with 10 bases left between them. There are 13 residues in the CDR3. Here the CDR3 DNA reads TGTGCCAGCAGCCAAGATCTCAGAGGAGAGCAGTTCTTC. Protein sequence: CASSQDLRGEQFF.

The CDR3 DNA sequence: TGCAGTGCTAGTTACGGGGGGGATAGGTACGAGCAGTACTTC. It is translated as CSASYGGDRYEQYF. The rearrangement uses TRBV20-1 and TRBJ2-7; 8 bases line up with TRBD2. Unmatched junction bases numbered 8, after V lost 3 bases and J lost 4 bases. The CDR3 loop spans 14 amino acids. Germline CDR1 and CDR2: DFQATT and SNEGSKA (reference sequence).

The V gene is TRBV19, the J gene TRBJ2-7, with 11 bases fitting TRBD2. CDR3 length: 24 amino acids. Per the germline V gene, CDR1 is LNHDA and CDR2 is SQIVND (reference sequence). J gave up 1 base and V 5 bases, and 31 bases lay outside the gene matches. The CDR3 here is CASSGTRGAARLAGGPDSSYEQYF. The CDR3 region has the DNA TGTGCCAGTAGTGGAACTAGGGGCGCCGCTCGATTAGCGGGAGGGCCGGATAGTTCCTACGAGCAGTACTTC. The complete variable domain, with remaining parts taken from reference TRBV19 and TRBJ2-7, reads DGGITQSPKYLFRKEGQNVTLSCEQNLNHDAMYWYRQDPGQGLRLIYYSQIVNDFQKGDIAEGYSVSREKKESFPLTVTSAQKNPTAFYLCASSGTRGAARLAGGPDSSYEQYFGPGTRLTVT.

The V and J genes are TRBV9 and TRBJ1-1; D gene ambiguous. This CDR3 contains 14 residues. Germline V gene lookup returns CDR1 SGDLS and CDR2 YYNGEE. V was clipped by 5 bases and J by 0 bases, with 11 bases between them. In nucleotides, the CDR3 is TGTGCCAGCAGGGCGGCAGAAATGAACACTGAAGCTTTCTTT. Protein: CASRAAEMNTEAFF.

This rearrangement joins TRBV5-4 to TRBJ1-2, with TRBD1 identical over 9 bases. CDR3 size: 15 residues. V trimming: 0 bases; J trimming: 2 bases; junction bases outside the gene matches: 2. Germline V gene data show CDR1 as SGHNT and CDR2 as YYREEE (reference sequence). In DNA form, the CDR3 reads TGTGCCAGCAGCTTGGTGGGGACAGGGAACTATGGCTACACCTTC. This codes for CASSLVGTGNYGYTF.

This clone was observed a few times. The genes are TRBV7-9 and TRBJ1-4; D gene unclear. The CDR3 runs to 14 residues. V lost 4 bases and J 8 bases, leaving 14 bases between the germline ends. Germline CDR1 and CDR2: SEHNR and FQNEAQ (reference sequence). The CDR3 loop reads CASSWIGSGEKLFF. CDR3 nucleotide sequence: TGTGCCAGCAGCTGGATCGGTTCAGGCGAAAAACTGTTTTTT.

The chain recombines TRBV5-1 with TRBJ1-3; D is perhaps TRBD1 (5 bases). This CDR3 has 17 residues. Trimming cost V 0 bases and J 2 bases, with 15 bases left between them. CDR1 is SGHRS, CDR2 YFSETQ, per germline. The CDR3 DNA follows: TGCGCCAGCAGCTTGGCCACGGGGGTCATCGCTGGAAACACCATATATTTT. Its protein is CASSLATGVIAGNTIYF. Combining the CDR3 with reference TRBV5-1 and TRBJ1-3 gives the whole variable domain KAGVTQTPRYLIKTRGQQVTLSCSPISGHRSVSWYQQTPGQGLQFLFEYFSETQRNKGNFPGRFSGRQFSNSRSEMNVSTLELGDSALYLCASSLATGVIAGNTIYFGEGSWLTVV.

V and J are TRBV7-9 and TRBJ2-2; TRBD1 matches at 10 bases. Trimming at V came to 5 bases and at J to 5 bases, leaving 5 bases not matched to a gene. Germline V gene sequence: CDR1 SEHNR, CDR2 FQNEAQ (reference sequence). This CDR3 is built from 15 residues. The CDR3 bases are TGTGCCAGCAGCCCCGGGACAGGGGTGACCGGGGAGCTGTTTTTT. Its translation is CASSPGTGVTGELFF. The variable domain in full, with the rest retrieved from reference TRBV7-9 and TRBJ2-2, is DTGVSQNPRHKITKRGQNVTFRCDPISEHNRLYWYRQTLGQGPEFLTYFQNEAQLEKSRLLSDRFSAERPKGSFSTLEIQRTEQGDSAMYLCASSPGTGVTGELFFGEGSRLTVL.

With respect to this clone: Relative to the germline gene, one junction end is altered; a read error may explain this. CDR3 nucleotide sequence: TGTGCTAGCAGCCCTTTGACGGGGGAGACCCAGTACTTC. This translates into CASSPLTGETQYF. The rearrangement links TRBV7-7 to TRBJ2-5, with a tentative D call TRBD2 (5 bases). Germline assignment: CDR1 SSHAT and CDR2 FNYEAQ (reference sequence). CDR3 length: 13 residues.

The CDR3 loop reads CASSPGQYEQYF. The CDR3 coding sequence is TGTGCCAGCAGCCCGGGACAATACGAGCAGTACTTC. The V gene is TRBV11-1, the J gene TRBJ2-7, with D perhaps matching TRBD1 (6 bases). CDR1 is SGHAT, CDR2 FQDESV, per germline (reference sequence). V was trimmed by 5 bases and J by 4 bases, leaving 9 bases between them. CDR3 length: 12 amino acids.